A single sample gave rise to the 24 T cell receptor beta chains below, sequenced in a study of early T cells in non-severe SARS-CoV-2 infection. TCRdb fed the 5' RACE reads into MiXCR, producing one record per CDR3 protein. The repertoire holds some 32,000 distinct CDR3 sequences, with roughly 5.8% as singletons. Input material: whole blood. The receptors shown here come from an adult who was a healthcare worker with PCR-confirmed SARS-CoV-2 infection or an uninfected control (not recorded which).

For this clonotype: One base away lies a much larger clone, so this may be a sequencing read error. The rearrangement links TRBV25-1 to TRBJ1-2, with TRBD1 matching 9 bases. The CDR3 covers 16 residues. CDR1 is MGHDK, CDR2 SYGVNS, per germline. V lost 1 base to trimming and J lost 3 bases; unmatched junction nucleotides: 6. CDR3 in amino acids: CASSEWVTGGHYGYTF. The CDR3 nucleotides read TGTGCCAGCAGTGAATGGGTAACAGGGGGCCACTATGGCTACACCTTC.

This clonotype was seen ten or more times. The chain combines TRBV5-1 with TRBJ2-3; the match to TRBD1 covers 9 bases. V trimming: 2 bases; J trimming: 4 bases; junction bases outside the gene matches: 2. Germline CDR1 reads SGHRS; CDR2 reads YFSETQ. CDR3 size: 14 residues. CDR3 nucleotides: TGCGCCAGCAGCTTCGGACAGGGGTCAGATACGCAGTATTTT. Its protein product is CASSFGQGSDTQYF.

J is TRBJ2-1 and V is TRBV15, with TRBD2 matching 16 bases. The trim removed 3 bases at V and 7 bases at J, leaving 6 bases unmatched. This CDR3 has 17 residues. Germline-derived CDR1 and CDR2 are LNHNV and YYDKDF (reference sequence). CDR3 coding DNA: TGTGCCACCAGCAGCGGGACTAGCGGGAGGGAATGGAATGAGCAGTTCTTC. Its translation is CATSSGTSGREWNEQFF.

Ten or more counts support this clonotype. The chain has TRBV19 and TRBJ2-1; D uncertain. This CDR3 contains 10 residues. Germline V CDR1 and CDR2: LNHDA, SQIVND (reference sequence). V was clipped by 10 bases and J by 7 bases, with 8 bases between them. The CDR3 here is CATRENEQFF. The CDR3 DNA sequence: TGTGCCACCCGTGAGAATGAGCAGTTCTTC.

This clonotype was counted only a few times. The V and J genes are TRBV2 and TRBJ1-2; D unresolved. V was cut by 6 bases and J by 2 bases, with 10 bases left in between. The CDR3 runs to 13 residues. Germline assignment: CDR1 SNHLY and CDR2 FYNNEI. The CDR3 is CASSADQNYGYTF. For the CDR3, the DNA is TGTGCCAGCAGCGCCGACCAAAACTATGGCTACACCTTC.

J is TRBJ1-1 and V is TRBV6-7; D perhaps matches TRBD1 (6 bases). Being an ORF, TRBV6-7 has a function that is uncertain. Trimming took 9 bases from V and 4 from J, leaving 12 bases between them. The CDR3 length is 12 residues. The CDR3 DNA reads as TGTGCCAGACAGGGAGGGGGCACTGAAGCTTTCTTT. As protein: CARQGGGTEAFF.

A word on this clonotype: A much larger clone sits a single nucleotide away, making a read error possible. Lacking the conserved final phenylalanine or tryptophan, this CDR3 likely reflects a read error. The genes are TRBV19 and TRBJ2-2; maybe TRBD2 (6 bases). This CDR3 is 14 amino acids long. V gave up 3 bases and J gave up 4 bases, with 9 bases separating them. Germline V gene sequence: CDR1 LNHDA, CDR2 SQIVND (reference sequence). CDR3 residues: CASSMGLLTGELFS. DNA for the CDR3: TGTGCCAGTAGTATGGGACTCCTCACCGGGGAGCTGTTTTCT.

This clonotype was seen a few times. The chain recombines TRBV5-1 with TRBJ1-1, with TRBD1 matching 8 bases. Trimming at V came to 4 bases and at J to 1 base, leaving 6 bases not matched to a gene. Germline V gives CDR1 SGHRS, CDR2 YFSETQ. The CDR3 extends over 15 amino acids. CDR3 nucleotide sequence: TGCGCCAGCAGCCGCGACAGGGGCCGGAACACTGAAGCTTTCTTT. Residues: CASSRDRGRNTEAFF. The whole variable domain, remainder taken from reference TRBV5-1 and TRBJ1-1, is KAGVTQTPRYLIKTRGQQVTLSCSPISGHRSVSWYQQTPGQGLQFLFEYFSETQRNKGNFPGRFSGRQFSNSRSEMNVSTLELGDSALYLCASSRDRGRNTEAFFGQGTRLTVV.

This clonotype was counted only a few times. The chain couples TRBV7-9 to TRBJ2-3; TRBD1 might be the D (5 bases). The V end lost 1 base, the J end lost 2 bases, and 7 bases lay between the germline ends. This CDR3 is built from 14 residues. CDR1 is SEHNR and CDR2 is FQNEAQ in the germline V gene (reference sequence). The CDR3 spells CASSLEGLTDTQYF. The CDR3 DNA is TGTGCCAGCAGCTTAGAGGGGCTCACAGATACGCAGTATTTT.

This clonotype was detected only a few times. The V and J genes are TRBV7-3 and TRBJ2-1; 8 bases match TRBD1. Germline-derived CDR1 and CDR2 are SGHTA and FQGTGA. The ends lost 5 bases at V and 7 bases at J; junction bases unmatched: 13. This CDR3 contains 16 residues. Here the CDR3 reads CASSPHGLDRENEQFF. The CDR3 DNA is TGTGCCAGCAGCCCTCACGGCTTGGACAGGGAGAATGAGCAGTTCTTC.

The sample holds many counts of this clonotype. V gene TRBV12-3 or TRBV12-4 combines with J gene TRBJ1-5; D is uncertain. V was clipped by 7 bases and J by 1 base, with 8 bases between them. The CDR3 loop spans 13 amino acids. For the CDR3, the DNA is TGTGCCAGCACCCCGGGGAGCAATCAGCCCCAGCATTTT. This translates into CASTPGSNQPQHF.

This chain connects TRBV20-1 to TRBJ2-7; a weak D match, TRBD2 (6 bases). The V and J ends lost 1 base and 7 bases respectively, with 17 bases between them. CDR1 is DFQATT and CDR2 is SNEGSKA in the germline V gene (reference sequence). This CDR3 has 14 residues. In nucleotides, the CDR3 is TGCAGTGCTAGAGCCCTTAGACTAGTATGGGAGCAGTACTTC. It translates to CSARALRLVWEQYF.

This clonotype has ten or more counts. The CDR3: CSARFPSGTPYEQYF. The DNA of the CDR3 is TGCAGTGCTAGATTCCCTAGCGGAACTCCCTACGAGCAGTACTTC. The V call is TRBV20-1, the J call TRBJ2-7; TRBD2 matches at 7 bases. The germline gives CDR1 DFQATT, CDR2 SNEGSKA (reference sequence). V dropped 2 bases and J dropped 2; count of bases not matched to a gene: 9. CDR3 size: 15 residues.

At least ten counts were recorded for this clonotype. The chain's CDR3 is CATSSHLGGGNEQFF. The CDR3 nucleotides are TGTGCCACCAGCTCCCATCTTGGGGGAGGGAATGAGCAGTTCTTC. This chain uses TRBV15 with TRBJ2-1; TRBD2 agrees at 7 bases. V trimming: 5 bases; J trimming: 7 bases; junction bases outside the gene matches: 11. Germline-derived CDR1 and CDR2 are LNHNV and YYDKDF (reference sequence). CDR3 length: 15 residues.

This clonotype was seen at least ten times. The chain couples TRBV27 to TRBJ2-7; 8 bases agree with TRBD2. CDR3 length equals 15 residues. Trimming at V came to 3 bases and at J to 2 bases, leaving 6 bases not matched to a gene. CDR1 is MNHEY, CDR2 SMNVEV, per germline (reference sequence). CDR3 sequence (DNA): TGTGCCAGCAGTTTTGCCGGACTAGCAGCCTACGAGCAGTACTTC. Its protein product is CASSFAGLAAYEQYF.

This clonotype appeared many times. The chain uses TRBV11-2 and TRBJ2-5, with TRBD2 matching 9 bases. Unmatched junction bases numbered 7, after V lost 3 bases and J lost 5 bases. Germline values: CDR1 SGHAT, CDR2 FQNNGV. The CDR3 spans 15 residues. CDR3 sequence: CASSFSAGGWETQYF. CDR3 DNA: TGTGCCAGCAGCTTTTCAGCGGGAGGATGGGAGACCCAGTACTTC.

The sample holds many counts of this clonotype. CDR3 sequence: CASSLVAAGDGGETQYF. The CDR3 DNA follows: TGTGCCAGCAGCTTGGTAGCAGCGGGAGACGGGGGAGAGACCCAGTACTTC. V is TRBV7-9 and J is TRBJ2-5; 8 positions agree with TRBD2. The CDR3 consists of 17 residues. Trimming removed 3 bases from V and 4 bases from J; junction bases left unmatched: 13. CDR1 and CDR2 (germline): SEHNR, FQNEAQ (reference sequence).

The chain combines TRBV5-4 with TRBJ1-6; D may be TRBD1 (5 bases). Germline values: CDR1 SGHNT, CDR2 YYREEE (reference sequence). The V end lost 4 bases, the J end lost 4 bases, and 12 bases lay between the germline ends. This CDR3 has 15 residues. CDR3 sequence: CASSDGTGYNSPLHF. In DNA form, the CDR3 reads TGTGCCAGCAGCGACGGGACCGGGTATAATTCACCCCTCCACTTT.

This clonotype came up a few times. The chain has TRBV3-1 and TRBJ1-2, with D hard to call. Trimming pared 3 bases from V and 8 bases from J, leaving 16 bases between. The CDR3 spans 14 residues. Germline V CDR1 and CDR2: LGHDT, YNNKEL (reference sequence). CDR3 residues: CASSHAAGSGGYTF. The CDR3 DNA reads as TGTGCCAGCAGCCACGCCGCCGGGAGTGGCGGCTACACCTTC.

The V gene is TRBV7-9, the J gene TRBJ1-4, with TRBD1 matching over 10 bases. This CDR3 region has 15 residues. V was clipped by 4 bases and J by 8 bases; unmatched bases: 7. Germline V gene sequence: CDR1 SEHNR, CDR2 FQNEAQ (reference sequence). The CDR3 sequence: CASSSGTGVLEKLFF. In DNA, the CDR3 is TGTGCCAGCAGCTCCGGGACAGGGGTATTGGAAAAACTGTTTTTT. Combining the CDR3 with reference TRBV7-9 and TRBJ1-4 gives the whole variable domain DTGVSQNPRHKITKRGQNVTFRCDPISEHNRLYWYRQTLGQGPEFLTYFQNEAQLEKSRLLSDRFSAERPKGSFSTLEIQRTEQGDSAMYLCASSSGTGVLEKLFFGSGTQLSVL.

This clonotype was seen ten or more times. The chain has TRBV20-1 and TRBJ1-1; the D is unclear. CDR3 length: 12 residues. V lost 6 bases and J 5 bases, leaving 13 bases between the germline ends. Germline CDR1 and CDR2: DFQATT and SNEGSKA (reference sequence). For the CDR3, the DNA is TGCAGTGCCATTATTAAGGTAACTGAAGCTTTCTTT. Protein sequence: CSAIIKVTEAFF.

This clonotype was counted at least ten times. This rearrangement joins TRBV4-2 to TRBJ2-2, with a possible D match to TRBD1 (5 bases). Germline CDR1 is LGHNA and CDR2 is YNFKEQ. V was pared by 4 bases and J by 4 bases, with 13 bases between. The CDR3 totals 15 residues. The CDR3 is CASSLVLRGTGELFF. The CDR3 DNA follows: TGTGCCAGCAGCCTCGTCCTAAGGGGCACCGGGGAGCTGTTTTTT.

The rearrangement uses TRBV4-2 and TRBJ2-2; 7 positions match TRBD2. Germline CDR1 reads LGHNA; CDR2 reads YNFKEQ. Trimming cost V 0 bases and J 8 bases; bases outside gene matches: 12. CDR3 size: 17 residues. CDR3 DNA sequence: TGTGCCAGCAGCCAAGAAAGGTCCCTCAGCGGGATAGGGGAGCTGTTTTTT. The encoded protein is CASSQERSLSGIGELFF.

This clonotype was found a few times. V gene TRBV5-4 combines with J gene TRBJ2-3; 10 bases match TRBD2. CDR1 is SGHNT and CDR2 is YYREEE in the germline V gene (reference sequence). This CDR3 comprises 15 residues. V lost 5 bases to trimming and J lost 5 bases; unmatched junction nucleotides: 8. CDR3 sequence reads: CASRHSGRLVDTQYF. The DNA for the CDR3 is TGTGCCAGCAGGCATAGCGGGAGGCTTGTAGATACGCAGTATTTT.